One and the same sample provided the 15 T cell receptor beta chains below, sequenced in a study of T cell responses to AZD1222 COVID-19 vaccine. The data were produced by immunoSEQ multiplex PCR, yet TCRdb's version contains in-frame clones alone and is incomplete. Of around 78,000 clones in the sample, roughly 90% are singletons; the top ten hold 1.3% to 1.5%. Sequenced here: peripheral blood, sampled 28 days after the second AZD1222 dose. The receptors were sampled from an adult who received the AZD1222 COVID-19 vaccine.

CDR3 region: CASTRDTYTDTQYF. CDR3 nucleotide sequence: TGTGCCAGCACGAGGGACACATACACAGATACGCAGTATTTT. The V gene is TRBV2, the J gene TRBJ2-3; the D gene is possibly TRBD1 (6 bases). The germline V gene has CDR1 SNHLY and CDR2 FYNNEI. The V gene lost 7 bases and the J gene lost 2 bases, with 13 bases spanning the gap. The CDR3 runs 14 residues.

This clone was found once. The J gene is TRBJ1-4, the V gene TRBV10-3; a possible D gene is TRBD1 (5 bases). The CDR3 contains 16 residues. V gave up 4 bases and J gave up 4 bases, with 16 bases separating them. The germline V gene encodes CDR1 ENHRY and CDR2 SYGVKD. This CDR3 reads CAISAKAGNGNEKLFF. CDR3 in DNA: TGTGCCATCAGTGCCAAAGCAGGGAACGGTAATGAAAAACTGTTTTTT.

V usage is TRBV4-1 and J usage is TRBJ1-6, with 7 bases lining up with TRBD1. CDR3 length: 18 residues. J was trimmed by 4 bases and V by 3 bases; bases with no gene match: 12. Germline CDR1 reads MGHRA; CDR2 reads YSYEKL. The CDR3 DNA reads as TGCGCCAGCAGCCAGTCCGGGACAGCTCCTTCGTATAATTCACCCCTCCACTTT. This encodes CASSQSGTAPSYNSPLHF.

The CDR3 bases are TGTGCCCTTAGCGTCTGGGAGACCCAGTACTTC. Residues: CALSVWETQYF. The V gene is TRBV30, the J gene TRBJ2-5, with D tentatively TRBD2 (5 bases). The CDR3 sequence is 11 residues long. CDR1 and CDR2 (germline): GTSNPN, SVGIG (reference sequence). V lost 8 bases to trimming and J lost 5 bases, with 12 bases between them. The variable domain in full, completed from reference TRBV30 and TRBJ2-5, reads SQTIHQWPATLVQPVGSPLSLECTVEGTSNPNLYWYRQAAGRGLQLLFYSVGIGQISSEVPQNLSASRPQDRQFILSSKKLLLSDSGFYLCALSVWETQYFGPGTRLLVL.

This chain connects TRBV9 to TRBJ2-2; D remains unclear. The CDR3 totals 14 residues. Germline CDR1 is SGDLS and CDR2 is YYNGEE. The V end lost 4 bases, the J end lost 3 bases, and 10 bases lay between the germline ends. The CDR3 bases are TGTGCCAGCAGCCCCAGGCCGGACACCGGGGAGCTGTTTTTT. Protein product: CASSPRPDTGELFF. Based on the CDR3 plus reference TRBV9 and TRBJ2-2, the full variable domain is DSGVTQTPKHLITATGQRVTLRCSPRSGDLSVYWYQQSLDQGLQFLIQYYNGEERAKGNILERFSAQQFPDLHSELNLSSLELGDSALYFCASSPRPDTGELFFGEGSRLTVL.

V is TRBV19 and J is TRBJ1-1, with D tentatively TRBD1 (6 bases). Germline CDR1 reads LNHDA; CDR2 reads SQIVND (reference sequence). The V gene lost 7 bases and the J gene lost 9 bases, with 24 bases spanning the gap. CDR3 length equals 15 residues. CDR3: CASTPQWGARMKAFF. CDR3 nucleotides: TGTGCCAGTACCCCCCAATGGGGGGCACGGATGAAAGCTTTCTTT.

V and J are TRBV5-3 and TRBJ1-5; D remains ambiguous. TRBV5-3 is flagged as an ORF with uncertain function. V lost 9 bases and J lost 0, with 22 bases in between. The CDR3 has 17 residues. CDR3 sequence (DNA): TGTGCCACGGGCTCGGAAGTCCCCTTGGATAGCAATCAGCCCCAGCATTTT. This gives the protein CATGSEVPLDSNQPQHF.

The chain joins TRBV6-1 to TRBJ1-3; D call uncertain. CDR1 is MNHNS, CDR2 SASEGT, per germline. V lost 3 bases and J lost 4, with 7 bases in between. The length of the CDR3 is 13 residues. The CDR3 DNA sequence: TGTGCCAGCAGTGAGACTAACGGAAACACCATATATTTT. Its protein is CASSETNGNTIYF.

The V call is TRBV7-8, the J call TRBJ1-5; D not certain. The germline gives CDR1 SGHVS, CDR2 FQNEAQ. The V gene lost 2 bases and the J gene lost 1 base, with 9 bases spanning the gap. CDR3 length: 15 residues. For the CDR3, the DNA is TGTGCCAGCAGCTTAACCACCGGGAGCAATCAGCCCCAGCATTTT. It specifies CASSLTTGSNQPQHF.

This clone was observed a single time. V usage is TRBV27 and J usage is TRBJ1-2, with D possibly matching TRBD1 (5 bases). V dropped 4 bases and J dropped 5 bases, with 20 bases sitting between them. CDR1 and CDR2 (germline): MNHEY, SMNVEV (reference sequence). The CDR3 spans 16 residues. CDR3 amino acids: CASSSYRDRRSYGYTF. The CDR3 DNA reads as TGTGCCAGCAGTTCGTACCGGGACCGACGATCTTATGGCTACACCTTC.

This clone has a single count. The chain carries TRBV12-3 or TRBV12-4 and TRBJ1-3; D possibly corresponds to TRBD1 (6 bases). The CDR3 has 13 amino acids. The V gene lost 10 bases and the J gene lost 4 bases, with 14 bases spanning the gap. This CDR3 reads CATERGGGNTIYF. The CDR3 DNA is TGTGCCACCGAAAGAGGGGGGGGAAACACCATATATTTT.

About this clone: Other DNA sequences within the sample encode an identical CDR3. The chain combines TRBV5-1 with TRBJ2-7; 7 nucleotides agree with TRBD1. CDR3 length equals 13 residues. The V gene end was trimmed by 0 bases and the J gene end by 3 bases; junction bases not matched to a gene: 0. Germline V gene lookup returns CDR1 SGHRS and CDR2 YFSETQ. As DNA, the CDR3 is TGCGCCAGCAGCTTGGGGACAGGCTACGAGCAGTACTTC. It translates to CASSLGTGYEQYF.

The V and J genes are TRBV7-2 and TRBJ2-3; 7 nucleotides line up with TRBD2. The CDR3 contains 14 residues. The ends lost 5 bases at V and 2 bases at J; junction bases unmatched: 4. Germline loops: CDR1 SGHTA, CDR2 FQGNSA. This CDR3 is CASSRDYYTDTQYF. The CDR3 nucleotides are TGTGCCAGCAGCCGGGACTATTACACAGATACGCAGTATTTT.

This chain connects TRBV9 to TRBJ2-1; no firm D call. CDR3 length: 13 amino acids. Trimming removed 0 bases from V and 6 bases from J, with 7 bases in between. CDR1 SGDLS and CDR2 YYNGEE come from the germline V gene. The CDR3 sequence: CASSVVPGNEQFF. DNA for the CDR3: TGTGCCAGCAGCGTAGTTCCGGGCAATGAGCAGTTCTTC.

The V gene is TRBV28, the J gene TRBJ2-5; 8 bases are a match to TRBD2. Germline values: CDR1 MDHEN, CDR2 SYDVKM. V lost 11 bases and J lost 5; bases outside the gene matches: 10. This CDR3 contains 13 residues. The CDR3 region is CAASLGGVETQYF. The CDR3 coding sequence is TGTGCCGCCAGCCTCGGGGGGGTCGAGACCCAGTACTTC. Using reference TRBV28 and TRBJ2-5 for the parts outside the CDR3, the full variable domain is DVKVTQSSRYLVKRTGEKVFLECVQDMDHENMFWYRQDPGLGLRLIYFSYDVKMKEKGDIPEGYSVSREKKERFSLILESASTNQTSMYLCAASLGGVETQYFGPGTRLLVL.